This T cell receptor (beta chain) was profiled in a study of T cells after yellow fever vaccination. Overall study results and limits: A faster peak, day 5 versus 15, was reached by the weaker secondary response. Boosting was followed by the reappearance of most primary-vaccination clones (roughly 96% CD4, more than 70% CD8). Among all clonotypes, a small share was observed in both CD4 and CD8 compartments.

TCR cDNA, made by 5'RACE template switching, carried an added universal primer site and UMIs. TCRdb reprocessed the 5' RACE reads with MiXCR, giving one entry per CDR3 protein. The sample has around 68,000 distinct CDR3 sequences, about 7.2% seen once. CDR1 and CDR2 (germline): MGHRA, YSYEKL. V was trimmed by 4 bases and J by 0 bases, leaving 15 bases between them. The CDR3 contains 16 residues. Ten or more counts support this clonotype. The antigen is undetermined. This rearrangement joins TRBV4-1 to TRBJ1-1; tentatively, D is TRBD1 (5 bases). This TCR was recovered from a man younger than 35 who received the YFV17D yellow fever vaccine. Source: CD8+ T cells sorted from PBMCs, taken more than 8 days after the first yellow fever vaccination. In DNA form, the CDR3 reads TGCGCCAGCAGCCGTGCCGGGACCGCGATGAACACTGAAGCTTTCTTT. Protein: CASSRAGTAMNTEAFF.